A selection of T cell receptor beta chains follows, all from one sample in a study of blood T cells in healthy people across ages. TCRdb processed the 5' RACE reads anew with MiXCR; each CDR3 protein has one entry. The repertoire holds 1.6 million or so distinct CDR3 sequences, with about 35% as singletons. Material for sequencing was blood. These receptors were collected from a young woman in good health. CDR3s include the opening cysteine and the closing phenylalanine or tryptophan. The D gene is left open where the match is weak. A clone size is listed for some rows: how often the clone was seen (once, few, many), or a class if it is expanded.

TRBV13	TRBD1	TRBJ2-7	NA	TGTGCCAGCAGCTCCCCAACAGGGGGCGAGCAGTACTTC	CASSSPTGGEQYF
TRBV29-1	TRBD1	TRBJ1-2	NA	TGCAGCGTGGGGACAGGGTCTGGCTATGGCTACACCTTC	CSVGTGSGYGYTF
TRBV11-3	NA	TRBJ1-1	NA	TGTGCCAGCAGCTTTGAGTCAGGGACTGAAGCTTTCTTT	CASSFESGTEAFF
TRBV9	NA	TRBJ2-3	few	TGTGCCAGCAGCGTAGAGTCCAGTTGGGGCACGATCACAGATACGCAGTATTTT	CASSVESSWGTITDTQYF
TRBV3-1	NA	TRBJ2-3	few	TGTGCCAGCAGCCCATACCGGGTCCTCCTAGGGAAAGATACGCAGTATTTT	CASSPYRVLLGKDTQYF
TRBV20-1	TRBD2	TRBJ2-3	few	TGCAGTGCTATCGAGCGGGGGGGCAGGGATACGCAGTATTTT	CSAIERGGRDTQYF
TRBV3-1	NA	TRBJ2-6	NA	TGTGCCAGCAGCCCCCGACAGCTAACCTCTGGGGCCAACGTCCTGACTTTC	CASSPRQLTSGANVLTF
TRBV6-1	TRBD1	TRBJ1-5	few	TGTGCCAGCGGGGGACAGGGTTTGGAGGTTCAGCCCCAGCATTTT	CASGGQGLEVQPQHF
TRBV6-6	NA	TRBJ2-1	few	TGTGCCAGTAGTAAGACTATAGCGTTTGAGCAGTTCTTC	CASSKTIAFEQFF
TRBV4-1	TRBD2	TRBJ2-7	few	TGCGCCAGCAGCCAAGCTTTAGCGGGAGGGCCCTACGAGCAGTACTTC	CASSQALAGGPYEQYF
TRBV4-1	TRBD2	TRBJ2-7	few	TGCGCCAGCAGCCGGACAGCGGGGGGACAAGAGCAGTACTTC	CASSRTAGGQEQYF
TRBV28	TRBD1	TRBJ1-2	NA	TGTGCCAGCAGACCAGGGGGGGGCAACTATGGCTACACCTTC	CASRPGGGNYGYTF
TRBV30	TRBD1	TRBJ2-1	NA	TGTGCCTGGAACCTGAAGGACAGGGGGTTTTACAATGAGCAGTTCTTC	CAWNLKDRGFYNEQFF
TRBV3-1	NA	TRBJ1-4	NA	TGTGCCAGCAGCCAAGCAAGGAGCGGGTTGTTGGAAAAACTGTTTTTT	CASSQARSGLLEKLFF
TRBV3-1	NA	TRBJ1-2	few	TGTGCCAGCAGCCAAGACGGGACAAATCTTGGCTACACCTTC	CASSQDGTNLGYTF
TRBV20-1	TRBD2	TRBJ2-7	few	TGCAGTGCCGCTAGCGGGGCCTCCTACGAGCAGTACTTC	CSAASGASYEQYF
TRBV20-1	NA	TRBJ2-6	many	TGCAGTGCTAATCGAGGTTCTGGGGCCAACGTCCTGACTTTC	CSANRGSGANVLTF
TRBV11-3	NA	TRBJ2-7	NA	TGTGCCAGCAGCGGCCAGAGCAGCGAGCAGTACTTC	CASSGQSSEQYF
TRBV30	TRBD2	TRBJ2-1	NA	TGTGCCTGGAGTTCATTAGCGGGAGGGCCCGTCTTTTCGTGGGAGCAGTTCTTC	CAWSSLAGGPVFSWEQFF
TRBV9	NA	TRBJ1-2	many	TGTGCCAGCAGCCCCCCCAACAAGGACTATGGCTACACCTTC	CASSPPNKDYGYTF
TRBV4-2	TRBD2	TRBJ2-7	NA	TGTGCCAGCAGCTCCCCGTGGCGGGAGGGCCATGGTAACGAGCAGTACTTC	CASSSPWREGHGNEQYF
TRBV7-9	TRBD2	TRBJ2-7	few	TGTGCCAGCAGTTCAACCCGGACTAGCTCCTACGAGCAGTACTTC	CASSSTRTSSYEQYF
TRBV29-1	TRBD2	TRBJ2-7	NA	TGCAGCGCCCTGACTAGCCGAATGGGCAATGAGCAGTACTTC	CSALTSRMGNEQYF
TRBV6-5	TRBD2	TRBJ2-1	NA	TGTGCCAGCAGTTACTCGACGGGGGGGGCAGATGAGCAGTTCTTC	CASSYSTGGADEQFF
TRBV10-3	NA	TRBJ2-3	NA	TGTGCCATCAGTGAGGGGAGCACGAGCACAGATACGCAGTATTTT	CAISEGSTSTDTQYF
TRBV4-1	TRBD2	TRBJ2-2	few	TGCGCCAGCAGCCACGATTCTAGCGGGGGCCTGAACACCGGGGAGCTGTTTTTT	CASSHDSSGGLNTGELFF
TRBV7-9	TRBD1	TRBJ1-4	NA	TGTGCCAGCAGCCCAGAGGGGGCCGGTGAAAAACTGTTTTTT	CASSPEGAGEKLFF
TRBV7-9	NA	TRBJ2-5	NA	TGTGCCAGCAGCTTACAGAATTTACGGGAACAAGAGACCCAGTACTTC	CASSLQNLREQETQYF
TRBV4-2	TRBD1	TRBJ1-1	NA	TGTGCCAGCAGCCTTACCGGGACAGGGACCACTGAAGCTTTCTTT	CASSLTGTGTTEAFF
TRBV21-1	NA	TRBJ2-1	few	TGTGCCAGCAGCAACCGGGTCAGGATAGCGGGAGGGCCAGGGCAGTTCTTC	CASSNRVRIAGGPGQFF
TRBV20-1	TRBD2	TRBJ2-7	few	TGCAGTGCTCCACTAGCGGGGGCCTACGAGCAGTACTTC	CSAPLAGAYEQYF
TRBV3-1	NA	TRBJ2-7	NA	TGTGCCAGCAGCGTTTACGGGACTCCTTCCATTTACGAGCAGTACTTC	CASSVYGTPSIYEQYF
TRBV5-1	NA	TRBJ1-1	once	TGCGCCAGCAGCTTGGGCAGATCTACCGGTGAAGCTTTCTTT	CASSLGRSTGEAFF
TRBV11-2	TRBD2	TRBJ2-1	NA	TGTGCCAGCAGCTTCCGGGACTACGCCTACAATGAGCAGTTCTTC	CASSFRDYAYNEQFF
TRBV20-1	NA	TRBJ2-5	NA	TGCAGTGCTTATAGCAGGGCCCAAGAGACCCAGTACTTC	CSAYSRAQETQYF
TRBV5-1	TRBD2	TRBJ2-7	NA	TGCGCCAGCAGATACTCTAGCGGGCCAACCTACGAGCAGTACTTC	CASRYSSGPTYEQYF
TRBV7-8	NA	TRBJ1-4	NA	TGTGCCGGCAGCCAAGCCTGGAGTGGCGCGGATGAAAGACTGTTTTTT	CAGSQAWSGADERLFF
TRBV5-1	NA	TRBJ2-4	many	TGCGCCAGCAGCTTGGACGCCGCCAAAAACATTCAGTACTTC	CASSLDAAKNIQYF
TRBV29-1	NA	TRBJ2-1	NA	TGCAGCGTTGCCCTGAGCTCCTACAATGAGCAGTTCTTC	CSVALSSYNEQFF
TRBV4-1	NA	TRBJ2-3	few	TGCGCCAGCAGCCAAGCCCAGGGAGTAGATACGCAGTATTTT	CASSQAQGVDTQYF
TRBV20-1	NA	TRBJ2-1	few	TGCAGTGCTAGAGTCCCCTGGGTAGGCTTAATCGATGAGCAGTTCTTC	CSARVPWVGLIDEQFF
TRBV6-6	TRBD1	TRBJ2-3	NA	TGTGCCAGCAGTTACGAAGCACAGGGGGCGACAGATACGCAGTATTTT	CASSYEAQGATDTQYF